This passage covers 3 T cell receptor beta chains from one sample sequenced in a study of control samples from healthy donors and cancer patients. Libraries were prepared by immunoSEQ multiplex PCR; TCRdb keeps only in-frame clonotypes and omits some of them. In the table there are under 200,000 clones, roughly 94% of which are singletons. Sequencing input: blood. The receptors stem from a woman aged 40 to 55 in good health.

The CDR3 DNA reads TGTGCCAGCAGCTCCGACAGGGTCTACGAGCAGTACTTC. It is translated as CASSSDRVYEQYF. The genes are TRBV7-2 and TRBJ2-7, with 7 bases lining up with TRBD1. CDR1 and CDR2 (germline): SGHTA, FQGNSA. The length of the CDR3 is 13 residues. With 4 bases clipped from V and 3 bases from J, the junction kept 3 bases outside the gene matches.

This clone was detected once. The J gene is TRBJ1-5, the V gene TRBV10-3, with D tentatively TRBD1 (6 bases). V was shortened by 9 bases and J by 4 bases, with 10 bases between the two germline ends. Germline V gene sequence: CDR1 ENHRY, CDR2 SYGVKD. The CDR3 is made up of 12 amino acids. Here the CDR3 reads CAIGGKNQPQHF. The CDR3 nucleotides are TGTGCCATAGGGGGTAAAAATCAGCCCCAGCATTTT.

The V and J genes are TRBV7-9 and TRBJ2-7, with 7 bases identical to TRBD2. Losses at the gene ends were 1 base for V and 1 base for J; bases not matched to a gene: 7. Germline V gene lookup returns CDR1 SEHNR and CDR2 FQNEAQ (reference sequence). The CDR3 consists of 16 residues. CDR3 bases: TGTGCCAGCAGCTTAGGTGGCGGGAGAGTTTCCTACGAGCAGTACTTC. Translating gives CASSLGGGRVSYEQYF.